This T cell receptor (beta chain) was observed in a study of cytomegalovirus exposure and HLA in healthy donors (dated by TCRdb to the late 2010s). Study-level background: An earlier analysis of several hundred of the donors reported approximately 300 Gb of sequence data and roughly 120 million unique TCR beta sequences obtained from about 170 million T cells. Roughly 310 gigabases of sequencing data and roughly 90 million unique TCR sequences were included in an early release covering about 700 HLA-typed donors. Of the roughly 420 genotyped donors, 70% to 90% were placed in the genetic ancestry cluster associated with self-reported Caucasian donors. The study aimed to test whether cataloging public T cell receptors could reveal signatures of past pathogen exposure. The study profiled the T cell repertoires of approximately 700 subjects by immunosequencing and related them to cytomegalovirus serostatus. A separate validation cohort of about 110 different subjects was used in addition to the roughly 700-subject first cohort. To predict cytomegalovirus infection status, the study brought together high-throughput TCR immunosequencing, statistical association of individual TCRs with disease status, and machine learning. A later analysis re-analyzed previously published TCR beta repertoires from 650 to 800 donors and added high-resolution HLA genotyping to study TCR occurrence patterns. The later analysis used no new phenotypic data to find candidate immune exposures, relying instead on TCR beta sequences and their occurrence across donors. An earlier analysis of about 620 of the donors applied high-throughput TCR beta sequencing to assess whether each TCR beta V gene segment acted as functional or pseudogenic. Alongside the repertoire data, information on donor age, sex, ethnicity and CMV serostatus was compiled. Genome-wide SNP genotypes for about 55% of the roughly 670 donors were used in a later genetic analysis, which treated that subset as a discovery cohort. All discovery cohort repertoires had been generated on a single sequencing platform. HLA typing included class I and class II loci at four-digit resolution. The number of donors typed differed by locus, with about 629-630 for A, B, C, DRB1 and DQB1, roughly 520 for DQA1, 606 for DPA1, and around 450 for DPB1. Five DR-DQ haplotypes were handled as single units for association and clustering because linkage in the cohort was strong. On average, around 230,000 unique TCR beta nucleotide sequences were sequenced per donor among a few hundred genotyped donors of the cohort, with 15% to 20% of those sequences being non-productive.

Receptors were amplified or captured by the immunoSEQ multiplex PCR assay. The multiplex PCR relied on a mix of 60 forward primers for TCR Vbeta segments and 13 reverse primers for TCR Jbeta segments. The CDR3 region of rearranged TCR beta genes was amplified from genomic DNA with a multiplex PCR assay. On the Illumina HiSeq System, the amplified TCR beta libraries were sequenced as 87-base-pair reads. Per the authors' processing: A later analysis counted tens of millions of unique TCR beta chains across the 550 to 800 repertoires, and roughly 10 million of these chains were shared by at least two donors. A nearest-neighbor algorithm error-corrected the raw reads and collapsed the reads into unique sequences, merging closely related sequences to remove PCR and sequencing errors. Alignment of CDR3 sequences to IMGT reference sequences was used to assign V, D and J gene segments. For a sequence to be retained, a match of at least six nucleotides to both a V gene segment and a J gene segment was required. Rearrangements were called productive when the CDR3 lacked stop codons and stayed in frame with V and J; all others were non-productive. Following IMGT convention, CDR3 was defined as the stretch from the second conserved V-encoded cysteine to the conserved J-encoded phenylalanine. The earlier analysis of 500 to 600 of the donors excluded sequences that lacked an unambiguous match to a single V gene segment. In an earlier analysis of some 590 of the donors, a V segment was called functional when productive rearrangements were above 56.7%, and segregating when the standard deviation between donors exceeded 5%. To diagnose cytomegalovirus status from the catalog of TCR beta chain sequences, a statistical classification framework was built. V and J gene assignment, in a later analysis, came from comparing TCR nucleotide sequences with IMGT/GENE-DB human TR gene sequences. In a later analysis, CDR3 sequences and most-parsimonious VDJ recombination scenarios were assigned using the TCRdist pipeline. A later analysis defined each TCR beta chain by its CDR3 amino acid sequence plus V-gene family, and excluded reads lacking a unique V-gene family. As a way to deal with suspected cross-contamination and a sequencing artifact, a later analysis dropped 500 to 700 nucleotide sequences that were highly shared and had low generation probability. In a later analysis, a clonal expansion index for each public chain was calculated from normalized within-repertoire ranks of inferred template counts. In a later analysis, generation probabilities were computed with a VDJ recombination model fitted to out-of-frame rearrangements, and the resulting probabilities were checked against IGoR. Hypergeometric tests were used in a later analysis to score TCR-TCR, TCR-HLA and TCR-CMV co-occurrence, with a repertoire-size bias correction applied to the TCR pairs. A later analysis estimated false discovery rates by permuting HLA or CMV assignments 20 times. In a later analysis, co-occurring TCRs were grouped with DBSCAN, and TCRdist sequence similarity was added when clustering was performed within HLA-allele-positive subsets. Co-occurrence clustering excluded repertoires with fewer than 30,000 or more than 120,000 public chains, plus five with anomalous nucleotide sharing. Entries here come from immuneACCESS through TCRdb and include only in-frame sequences with V and J called. Some clones fail to appear in such tables; in the studies checked, an unresolved V gene covers under half of the shortfall, and the cause of the remainder is unknown. Clone size and the V and J calls come from that table; the DNA yielded D and trimming. The sample table lists approximately 180,000 clones, 80% of them with a count of one. Jointly, the top ten make up 6% to 7.5% of the sample.

The cohort consisted of some 670 healthy bone marrow donors. At the time of sampling, all cohort members were nominally healthy, though unrecorded immune exposures were likely present. The donor tested CMV seropositive, placing the donor among the 250 to 350 seropositive members of the cohort. A peripheral blood sample was provided by each donor, and peripheral blood mononuclear cells were used for TCR beta sequencing. Genomic DNA extraction from the blood cell samples was performed with the Qiagen DNeasy Blood Extraction Kit. The junction shows trimming of 4 bases on V and 7 bases on J, and the gene matches do not reach 13 bases of it. The CDR3 sequence holds 17 residues, the cysteine and phenylalanine included. Of all the DNA, just the CDR3 is kept, 51 bases in frame from base 1. The germline V gene specifies SGHRS as CDR1 and YFSETQ as CDR2. Remarks on this clone: The antigen it recognizes is unknown. Per-base quality was not reported, and no clone a single base away is much larger than it.

The paper as a whole reports these results and caveats: According to a later analysis, TCR association rates differed among HLA loci, with DRB1 alleles showing the most associated TCRs and HLA-C alleles showing the fewest. In a later genetic analysis, a missense DCLRE1C variant was associated with V-gene and J-gene trimming of TCR beta chains, and the association was replicated in an independent cohort. Linkage disequilibrium might explain the correlated functional status among segregating V segments, but an unknown experimental factor could not be ruled out. According to the authors, the approach could potentially be generalized to other disease states and immunological phenotypes. Compared with the 666-donor mean, donors in an Asian-associated ancestry cluster had fewer N-insertions in productive TCRs, according to a later genetic analysis. Some IMGT-functional V segments, including TRBV6-2 and TRBV6-3, could not be distinguished by the 87-base-pair reads and were therefore excluded. According to a later analysis, most CMV-associated TCR beta chains appeared to be HLA-restricted, and the HLA associations seemed to be driven largely by CMV exposure. A later analysis associated 15,000 to 20,000 TCR beta sequences with specific HLA alleles at a false discovery rate of 0.05. Because counts were too low, seventeen rarely observed V segments, including chromosome 9 orphons, were excluded from the earlier analysis of 587 of the donors. A few of the identified cytomegalovirus-associated TCR beta chains were confirmed in vitro to be specific for cytomegalovirus antigens. In this cohort, only TCR beta chains were sequenced, and detectable features were limited by the absence of alpha or paired-chain data. In a later analysis, HLA-associated TCR beta chains showed more clonal expansion and lower generation probabilities than non-associated chains that were equally common. A cluster of highly shared sequence variants was judged likely to be a technical artifact of the sequencing pipeline. Roughly uniform sequencing depth across donors was assumed in presence/absence analyses, although this assumption may not hold. CMV serostatus was the only immune exposure information available for the cohort. Most TCR sequences were seen in very few donors, while some public TCRs were found in many individuals. A later analysis reported that several top co-occurrence clusters appeared linked to parvovirus B19, influenza, CMV and Epstein-Barr virus. The study listed approximately 150 TCR beta chains as associated with cytomegalovirus. A further reported finding was that TCR beta sequences accurately predicted the HLA-A and HLA-B alleles for most subjects in the first cohort. The classifier was reported to diagnose cytomegalovirus status with high specificity and sensitivity in both the original and validation cohorts. Because some donors lacked HLA typing at each locus, the association tests relied only on the typed subset. An earlier analysis of some 590 of the donors showed that most TCR beta V segments appeared in productive rearrangements either about 87% or about 30% of the time, which broadly matched IMGT annotations. Assigning TCR associations to individual alleles was difficult when HLA alleles, especially DR and DQ, strongly co-occurred.

The origin of this receptor is a man under 40 in good health and CMV-seropositive. Sequenced: PBMCs. The sequence is built from TRBV5-1 and TRBJ2-7; the junction holds 14 bases that match TRBD2. In nucleotides, the sequence is TGCGCCAGCAGCCCCGAGCCGGGACTAGCGGGAGTCGATGAGCAGTACTTC. This sequence encodes CASSPEPGLAGVDEQYF. The full variable domain, with segments outside the CDR3 supplied by the reference TRBV5-1 and TRBJ2-7 proteins, appears as KAGVTQTPRYLIKTRGQQVTLSCSPISGHRSVSWYQQTPGQGLQFLFEYFSETQRNKGNFPGRFSGRQFSNSRSEMNVSTLELGDSALYLCASSPEPGLAGVDEQYFGPGTRLTVT.